The subject of this entry is one T cell receptor beta chain. This sample is part of a study of early T cells in non-severe SARS-CoV-2 infection. Germline CDR1 is SGDLS and CDR2 is YYNGEE. Trimming stripped 0 bases from V and 3 bases from J, with 6 bases between. The CDR3 consists of 13 residues. Researchers tagged individual cDNA molecules with unique molecular identifiers. A single record per CDR3 protein comes from TCRdb applying MiXCR to the 5' RACE reads. The data show under 85,000 distinct CDR3 sequences, more than 13% seen once. The TCR originated in an adult who was a healthcare worker with PCR-confirmed SARS-CoV-2 infection or an uninfected control (not recorded which). Sequences were obtained from whole blood. The rearrangement joins TRBV9 to TRBJ1-1, with unresolved D. The CDR3 here is CASSVVRDTEAFF. The CDR3 region has the DNA TGTGCCAGCAGCGTAGTCCGGGACACTGAAGCTTTCTTT.